This T cell receptor beta chain was captured by sequencing in a study of metastatic and nonmetastatic thyroid tumors. Study summary: Thyroid patients, malignant and benign, had repertoires compared across blood and tumor or nodule tissue. Study observations and caveats: It was reported that TCR beta diversity was significantly higher in malignant thyroid tumors than benign nodules, in blood and tumor.

V was shortened by 6 bases and J by 3 bases, with 14 bases between the two germline ends. Germline V lookup: CDR1 DFQATT, CDR2 SNEGSKA (reference sequence). This CDR3 region has 14 residues. Original processing methods: Clinicopathological groups of papillary thyroid cancer showed CDR3 differences that were used to build a distant-metastasis classifier. With MiXCR, TCRdb called clones anew from the PCR reads. The V and J calls, along with clone size, are taken from TCRdb and not from the paper's own processing. The repertoire includes about 92,000 clones, about 15% of them detected once, and about 3.9% sits in the top ten. In regard to this clone: The antigen is not known. This sequence may be a read error, since a much larger clone differs from it by one base.

Prior to thyroid surgery, none of the patients had received any treatment. The rearrangement joins TRBV20-1 to TRBJ1-4; D is uncertain. The sequence came from a female donor with papillary thyroid cancer or a benign thyroid nodule (not recorded which). Some clones in this sample may be carry-over from other donors' samples. The sample was blood. Written as DNA, the CDR3 is TGCAGTGCGAGGGTGGGGTACCCTAATGAAAAACTGTTTTTT. Its translation: CSARVGYPNEKLFF.